The 32 T cell receptor beta chains below all came from one sample that was sequenced in a study of T-cell reconstitution after alpha-beta-depleted transplantation in children. Molecular barcoding with unique molecular identifiers was used for the TCRbeta library. TCRdb reanalysed the PCR reads using MiXCR and keeps one entry per CDR3 protein. This table holds almost 600,000 distinct CDR3 sequences, about a quarter found once. Sequencing used PBMCs, obtained before TCRalphabeta/CD19-depleted stem cell transplant. The receptor set was obtained from a boy younger than two with Wiskott-Aldrich syndrome, due to receive a stem cell transplant.

This clonotype has only a few counts. The rearrangement joins TRBV10-3 to TRBJ2-3; the D is unclear. Germline V CDR1 and CDR2: ENHRY, SYGVKD. This CDR3 has 15 amino acids. Trimming took off 2 bases at V and 2 bases at J, with 11 bases between the two ends. The CDR3 region has the DNA TGTGCCATCAGTGAGGTCCCTTTCTCCACAGATACGCAGTATTTT. This encodes CAISEVPFSTDTQYF.

The chain has TRBV5-1 and TRBJ2-5; 7 bases map to TRBD1. The germline V gene has CDR1 SGHRS and CDR2 YFSETQ. The CDR3 is 13 residues long. With V trimmed by 6 bases and J by 4 bases, 6 bases remained unmatched. CDR3 in DNA: TGCGCCAGCACCCCGTACAGGGGAGAGACCCAGTACTTC. Translated, it gives CASTPYRGETQYF.

This clonotype was observed a handful of times. The CDR3 region has the DNA TGCGCCAGCAGCCAAAGGGGACTAGCGGGCTACGAGCAGTACTTC. It yields the protein CASSQRGLAGYEQYF. J is TRBJ2-7 and V is TRBV4-1, with 12 bases lining up with TRBD2. J lost 3 bases, V lost 2 bases, and 2 bases had no gene match. The germline V gene encodes CDR1 MGHRA and CDR2 YSYEKL. The CDR3 length is 15 residues.

The gene calls are TRBV5-1 and TRBJ1-1, with a tentative D call TRBD1 (6 bases). The CDR3 sequence is 13 residues long. The ends were cut back, 5 bases at V and 5 bases at J, with 13 bases in the middle. Germline V gene sequence: CDR1 SGHRS, CDR2 YFSETQ. In nucleotides, the CDR3 is TGCGCCAGCAGACAGGGTTGGGGGACTGAAGCTTTCTTT. Its protein product is CASRQGWGTEAFF.

For this clonotype: The germline gene is not matched at one end of the junction; a read error may be the cause. The chain carries TRBV5-1 and TRBJ2-3; 7 positions agree with TRBD2. The germline gives CDR1 SGHRS, CDR2 YFSETQ. The CDR3 runs 14 residues. Here the CDR3 reads CASSLGLVTDTQYF. Written as DNA, the CDR3 is TGTGCCAGCAGTCTCGGACTAGTCACAGATACGCAGTATTTT.

The table lists this clonotype with a few counts. The CDR3 loop is CASRQGGYEQYF. In DNA, the CDR3 is TGTGCCAGTCGACAGGGGGGCTACGAGCAGTACTTC. The chain is built from TRBV19 and TRBJ2-7; 9 bases line up with TRBD1. CDR1 and CDR2 from the germline V gene are LNHDA and SQIVND (reference sequence). CDR3 length equals 12 residues. V trimming: 8 bases; J trimming: 3 bases; junction bases outside the gene matches: 2. Using reference TRBV19 and TRBJ2-7 for the parts outside the CDR3, the full variable domain is DGGITQSPKYLFRKEGQNVTLSCEQNLNHDAMYWYRQDPGQGLRLIYYSQIVNDFQKGDIAEGYSVSREKKESFPLTVTSAQKNPTAFYLCASRQGGYEQYFGPGTRLTVT.

The sample holds a few counts of this clonotype. The V call is TRBV18, the J call TRBJ1-2; D might be TRBD1 (6 bases). This CDR3 spans 16 amino acids. V lost 1 base to trimming and J lost 0 bases, with 12 bases between them. The germline CDR1 and CDR2 sequences are KGHSH and LQKENI. CDR3 nucleotide sequence: TGTGCCAGCTCACCACAATCGGACAGAGCTAACTATGGCTACACCTTC. Residues: CASSPQSDRANYGYTF. Complete variable domain (other parts from reference TRBV18 and TRBJ1-2): NAGVMQNPRHLVRRRGQEARLRCSPMKGHSHVYWYRQLPEEGLKFMVYLQKENIIDESGMPKERFSAEFPKEGPSILRIQQVVRGDSAAYFCASSPQSDRANYGYTFGSGTRLTVV.

The rearrangement uses TRBV12-3 or TRBV12-4 and TRBJ2-1; D unclear. The germline V and J ends were trimmed by 10 bases and 0 bases, with 7 bases remaining between them. This CDR3 is built from 12 residues. The CDR3 DNA is TGTGCCACCACCCTCTCCTACAATGAGCAGTTCTTC. Protein sequence: CATTLSYNEQFF.

This chain connects TRBV12-3 or TRBV12-4 to TRBJ2-1, with TRBD2 matching over 15 bases. V lost 6 bases to trimming and J lost 0 bases; unmatched junction nucleotides: 12. This CDR3 contains 20 residues. The CDR3: CASSQDGLAGGLSSYNEQFF. The DNA for the CDR3 is TGTGCCAGCAGCCAGGACGGACTAGCGGGAGGGCTGAGCTCCTACAATGAGCAGTTCTTC.

In this sample, this clonotype turned up many times. The chain combines TRBV5-6 with TRBJ2-1; TRBD2 matches at 11 bases. The CDR3 sequence is 16 residues long. Germline-derived CDR1 and CDR2 are SGHDT and YYEEEE. Losses at the gene ends were 0 bases for V and 2 bases for J; bases not matched to a gene: 1. The chain's CDR3 is CASSLGLAGTYNEQFF. The DNA of the CDR3 is TGTGCCAGCAGCTTGGGACTAGCGGGAACCTACAATGAGCAGTTCTTC.

This clonotype was counted only a few times. The chain links TRBV5-6 to TRBJ1-1; D is ambiguous. V lost 4 bases to trimming and J lost 5 bases, with 18 bases between them. The CDR3 sequence is 15 residues long. CDR1 SGHDT and CDR2 YYEEEE come from the germline V gene. Here the CDR3 reads CASSMLGNKGTEAFF. Here the CDR3 DNA reads TGTGCCAGCAGCATGTTGGGGAATAAAGGGACTGAAGCTTTCTTT.

This clonotype has only a few counts. V and J are TRBV5-4 and TRBJ2-5, with TRBD2 identical over 8 bases. CDR1 and CDR2 from the germline V gene are SGHNT and YYREEE (reference sequence). CDR3 length: 14 amino acids. The junction had 3 bases not matched to a gene; V was cut back by 1 base and J by 4 bases. For the CDR3, the DNA is TGTGCCAGCAGCTTGCGGGGGGGGGCAGAGACCCAGTACTTC. This encodes CASSLRGGAETQYF.

The V gene is TRBV27, the J gene TRBJ1-5; perhaps TRBD1 as D (5 bases). The CDR3 runs to 16 residues. V lost 0 bases and J 7 bases, leaving 16 bases between the germline ends. Per the germline V gene, CDR1 is MNHEY and CDR2 is SMNVEV (reference sequence). This CDR3 reads CASSLSGGEGVQPQHF. CDR3 nucleotides: TGTGCCAGCAGTTTATCGGGGGGAGAGGGAGTCCAGCCCCAGCATTTT.

This clonotype was counted only a few times. The V and J genes are TRBV27 and TRBJ1-5; no definite D call. The CDR3 is 16 residues long. Per the germline V gene, CDR1 is MNHEY and CDR2 is SMNVEV (reference sequence). Trimming left V 5 bases short and J 7 bases short, with 21 bases between. The CDR3 nucleotides read TGTGCCAGCAGTCTCCGTCAAACAAAGGAGGGCCAGCCCCAGCATTTT. Amino acids: CASSLRQTKEGQPQHF.

This clonotype was seen more than once but under ten times. The chain has TRBV20-1 and TRBJ1-2, with D possibly matching TRBD1 (5 bases). The CDR3 is 13 amino acids. The V gene lost 2 bases and the J gene lost 8 bases, with 15 bases spanning the gap. Germline values: CDR1 DFQATT, CDR2 SNEGSKA (reference sequence). The CDR3 loop is CSARSAGTFGYTF. The CDR3 DNA follows: TGCAGTGCTAGATCCGCAGGGACTTTCGGCTACACCTTC.

The CDR3 sequence is CASSFTFYEQYF. The CDR3 DNA sequence: TGTGCCAGCAGTTTTACCTTCTACGAGCAGTACTTC. The V call is TRBV28, the J call TRBJ2-7; D remains unclear. Germline loops: CDR1 MDHEN, CDR2 SYDVKM. The V end was cut by 3 bases, the J end by 3 bases, with 6 bases between. The CDR3 covers 12 residues. The variable domain in full, with the rest retrieved from reference TRBV28 and TRBJ2-7, is DVKVTQSSRYLVKRTGEKVFLECVQDMDHENMFWYRQDPGLGLRLIYFSYDVKMKEKGDIPEGYSVSREKKERFSLILESASTNQTSMYLCASSFTFYEQYFGPGTRLTVT.

J is TRBJ2-1 and V is TRBV20-1; D gene ambiguous. Germline assignment: CDR1 DFQATT and CDR2 SNEGSKA (reference sequence). This CDR3 spans 16 amino acids. The V end lost 1 base, the J end lost 1 base, and 14 bases lay between the germline ends. The CDR3: CSARVGLVGSYNEQFF. Here the CDR3 DNA reads TGCAGTGCTAGAGTGGGCCTAGTCGGGTCCTACAATGAGCAGTTCTTC.

This clonotype was counted between two and nine times. V usage is TRBV12-3 or TRBV12-4 and J usage is TRBJ2-2; D might be TRBD2 (6 bases). V was pared by 6 bases and J by 6 bases, with 11 bases between. CDR3 length: 13 amino acids. This CDR3 is CASSPSSAGELFF. For the CDR3, the DNA is TGTGCCAGCAGCCCGTCTAGCGCCGGGGAGCTGTTTTTT.

In this sample, this clonotype turned up a few times. The chain combines TRBV7-9 with TRBJ2-1; 7 positions match TRBD1. The germline V gene encodes CDR1 SEHNR and CDR2 FQNEAQ (reference sequence). J was trimmed by 3 bases and V by 5 bases; bases with no gene match: 10. The CDR3 extends over 16 amino acids. The CDR3 DNA is TGTGCCAGCAGCCTCTTCCGGGACAGAGGCTACAATGAGCAGTTCTTC. Amino acid sequence: CASSLFRDRGYNEQFF.

This clonotype was found a few times. The CDR3 nucleotides are TGTGCCAGCAGCCAGCAAAGTGTCCATGAGCAGTTCTTC. Amino acid sequence: CASSQQSVHEQFF. The rearrangement uses TRBV3-1 and TRBJ2-1; D not certain. Germline assignment: CDR1 LGHDT and CDR2 YNNKEL (reference sequence). V was trimmed by 3 bases and J by 8 bases, leaving 11 bases between them. This CDR3 is built from 13 residues.

V and J are TRBV27 and TRBJ1-1; TRBD1 agrees at 10 bases. The CDR3 covers 17 residues. With V trimmed by 5 bases and J by 1 base, 10 bases remained unmatched. CDR1 is MNHEY, CDR2 SMNVEV, per germline (reference sequence). CDR3 protein: CASSARDRGPSNTEAFF. For the CDR3, the DNA is TGTGCCAGCAGTGCCCGGGACAGGGGCCCCTCGAACACTGAAGCTTTCTTT.

This chain uses TRBV5-1 with TRBJ1-6; 10 bases map to TRBD1. Looked up from germline, CDR1 is SGHRS and CDR2 is YFSETQ. The CDR3 is 14 amino acids. The V segment lost 4 bases and the J segment 9 bases; nucleotides outside the gene matches: 4. As DNA, the CDR3 is TGCGCCAGCAGCAGGGACAGGGGATTTTCACCCCTCCACTTT. This encodes CASSRDRGFSPLHF.

This clonotype turned up a few times. The genes are TRBV20-1 and TRBJ2-7, with D perhaps given as TRBD1 or TRBD2 (5 bases each). The germline V gene has CDR1 DFQATT and CDR2 SNEGSKA (reference sequence). This CDR3 has 12 amino acids. Trimming took 5 bases from V and 3 from J, leaving 11 bases between them. CDR3 amino acids: CSAGGRDYEQYF. The CDR3 coding sequence is TGCAGTGCTGGGGGACGGGACTACGAGCAGTACTTC.

This chain links TRBV10-3 with TRBJ1-3, with D hard to call. In germline, CDR1 is ENHRY, CDR2 SYGVKD. The CDR3 has 14 residues. Trimming removed 6 bases at V and 0 bases at J, with 9 bases between. CDR3 coding DNA: TGTGCCATCAGCGGGGAGCGCTCTGGAAACACCATATATTTT. This translates into CAISGERSGNTIYF.

The V gene is TRBV5-4, the J gene TRBJ2-6; 7 bases are a match to TRBD1. J lost 11 bases, V lost 1 base, and 6 bases had no gene match. The CDR3 sequence is 14 residues long. The germline gives CDR1 SGHNT, CDR2 YYREEE (reference sequence). CDR3 coding DNA: TGTGCCAGCAGCTTGCCGGGACAGCCTCACGTCCTGACTTTC. It translates to CASSLPGQPHVLTF.

This chain joins TRBV7-8 and TRBJ1-5; D ambiguous. V lost 3 bases to trimming and J lost 4 bases, with 19 bases between them. The CDR3 length is 17 residues. From germline, CDR1 is SGHVS and CDR2 FQNEAQ. In DNA form, the CDR3 reads TGTGCCAGCAGCTTCCTGAACCGCGGAACTTTAAATCAGCCCCAGCATTTT. The encoded protein is CASSFLNRGTLNQPQHF.

This clonotype was seen more than once but under ten times. This chain connects TRBV5-1 to TRBJ2-5; 9 nucleotides match TRBD2. V shed 4 bases and J 3 bases; nucleotides not matched to a gene: 7. CDR3 length equals 15 residues. CDR1 and CDR2 (germline): SGHRS, YFSETQ. CDR3 in amino acids: CASSPGAGGEETQYF. In DNA form, the CDR3 reads TGCGCCAGCAGCCCAGGAGCGGGAGGAGAAGAGACCCAGTACTTC.

This clonotype has just a few counts. J is TRBJ1-4 and V is TRBV20-1, with a tentative D call TRBD1 (5 bases). The CDR3 has 12 amino acids. Per germline, CDR1 DFQATT and CDR2 SNEGSKA (reference sequence). V shed 7 bases and J shed 7 bases, with 13 bases lying between them. The CDR3 coding sequence is TGCAGTGTAGTGGGGGAGGGTGAAAAACTGTTTTTT. It encodes CSVVGEGEKLFF.

V is TRBV6-5 and J is TRBJ2-3, with unresolved D. V was clipped by 2 bases and J by 0 bases, with 9 bases between them. The CDR3 runs 15 residues. CDR1 is MNHEY, CDR2 SVGAGI, per germline. The CDR3 region is CASSYNVGSTDTQYF. DNA for the CDR3: TGTGCCAGCAGTTACAATGTAGGAAGCACAGATACGCAGTATTTT.

This chain connects TRBV12-5 to TRBJ1-6; D is possibly TRBD1 (5 bases). The ends were cut back, 0 bases at V and 5 bases at J, with 11 bases in the middle. The length of the CDR3 is 16 residues. The germline V gene encodes CDR1 LGHNT and CDR2 FRNRAP. CDR3 coding DNA: TGTGCTAGTGGTTTGGTTTTGGGACCGGATAATTCACCCCTCCACTTT. Amino acid sequence: CASGLVLGPDNSPLHF. Drawing the rest from reference TRBV12-5 and TRBJ1-6, the complete variable domain is DARVTQTPRHKVTEMGQEVTMRCQPILGHNTVFWYRQTMMQGLELLAYFRNRAPLDDSGMPKDRFSAEMPDATLATLKIQPSEPRDSAVYFCASGLVLGPDNSPLHFGNGTRLTVT.

The chain recombines TRBV19 with TRBJ2-1; 7 bases map to TRBD2. This CDR3 is built from 16 residues. Germline CDR1 reads LNHDA; CDR2 reads SQIVND (reference sequence). V lost 4 bases and J lost 6; bases outside the gene matches: 12. The DNA of the CDR3 is TGTGCCAGTAGTAGTCTAGGCGGGAGCTTGTTCAATGAGCAGTTCTTC. Protein: CASSSLGGSLFNEQFF.

Here the CDR3 reads CASSQAGGHNEQFF. In DNA, the CDR3 is TGCGCCAGCAGCCAAGCGGGAGGGCACAATGAGCAGTTCTTC. The genes are TRBV5-1 and TRBJ2-1, with 10 bases aligning to TRBD2. Trimming took 4 bases from V and 5 from J; bases not matched to a gene: 3. This CDR3 spans 14 amino acids. Germline lookup yields CDR1 SGHRS and CDR2 YFSETQ.